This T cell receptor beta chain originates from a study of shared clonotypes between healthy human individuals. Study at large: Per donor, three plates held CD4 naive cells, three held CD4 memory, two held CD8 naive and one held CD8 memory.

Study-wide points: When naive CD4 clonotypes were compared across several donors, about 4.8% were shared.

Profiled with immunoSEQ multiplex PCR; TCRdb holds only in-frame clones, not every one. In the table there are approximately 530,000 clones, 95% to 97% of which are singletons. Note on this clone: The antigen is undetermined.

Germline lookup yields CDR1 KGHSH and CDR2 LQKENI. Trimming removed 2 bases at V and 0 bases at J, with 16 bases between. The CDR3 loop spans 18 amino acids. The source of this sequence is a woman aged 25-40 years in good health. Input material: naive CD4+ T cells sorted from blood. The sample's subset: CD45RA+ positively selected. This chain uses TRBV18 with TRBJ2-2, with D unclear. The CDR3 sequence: CASSPVSSSLTNTGELFF. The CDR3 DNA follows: TGTGCCAGCTCACCAGTTTCCAGCTCACTGACGAACACCGGGGAGCTGTTTTTT.